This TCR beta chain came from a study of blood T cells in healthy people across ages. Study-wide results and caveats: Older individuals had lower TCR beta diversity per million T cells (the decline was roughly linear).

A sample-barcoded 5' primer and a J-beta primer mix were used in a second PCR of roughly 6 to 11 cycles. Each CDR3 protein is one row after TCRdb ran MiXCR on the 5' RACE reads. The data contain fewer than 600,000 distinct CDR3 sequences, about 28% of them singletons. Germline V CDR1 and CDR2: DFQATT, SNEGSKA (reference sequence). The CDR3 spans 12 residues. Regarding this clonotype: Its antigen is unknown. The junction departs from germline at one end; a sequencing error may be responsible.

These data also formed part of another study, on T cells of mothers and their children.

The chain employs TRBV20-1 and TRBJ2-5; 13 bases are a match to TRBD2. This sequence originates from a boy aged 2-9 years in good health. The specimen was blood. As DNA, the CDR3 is TGCAGTGCCCGTAAACTAGCGGGGGGGCAGAACTTC. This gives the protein CSARKLAGGQNF.